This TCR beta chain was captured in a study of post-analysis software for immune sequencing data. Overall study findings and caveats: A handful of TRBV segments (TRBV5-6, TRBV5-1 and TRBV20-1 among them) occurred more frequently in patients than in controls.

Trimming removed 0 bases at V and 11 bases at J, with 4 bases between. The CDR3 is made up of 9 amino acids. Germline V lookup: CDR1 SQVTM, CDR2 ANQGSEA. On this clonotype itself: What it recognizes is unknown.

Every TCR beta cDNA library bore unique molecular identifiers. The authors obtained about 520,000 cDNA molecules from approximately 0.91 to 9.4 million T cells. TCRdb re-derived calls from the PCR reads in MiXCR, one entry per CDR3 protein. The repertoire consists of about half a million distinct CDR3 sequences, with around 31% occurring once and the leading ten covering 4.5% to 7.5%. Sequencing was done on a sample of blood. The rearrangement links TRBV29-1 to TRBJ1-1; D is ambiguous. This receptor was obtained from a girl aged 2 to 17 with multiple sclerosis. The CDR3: CSVEESAFF. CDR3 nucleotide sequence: TGCAGCGTTGAAGAATCGGCTTTCTTT.